This section outlines one T cell receptor beta chain sequence together with its context. Antigen unknown. The data are from a study of cytomegalovirus exposure and HLA in healthy donors. Findings and caveats of the study: In all likelihood, a cluster of highly shared sequence variants was a sequencing artifact.

CDR1 and CDR2 (germline): SNHLY, FYNNEI. J gave up 9 bases and V 7 bases, and 16 bases lay outside the gene matches. The CDR3 runs to 16 residues. 13 Jbeta primers and 60 Vbeta primers were used for the PCR. Profiling relied on immunoSEQ multiplex PCR, and the TCRdb table lists in-frame clones only, not all of them. In the table there are about 140,000 clones, approximately 79% of which are singletons. This rearrangement joins TRBV2 to TRBJ2-1; 9 bases are shared with TRBD1. Material for sequencing was PBMCs. This clonotype was obtained from a woman in her 50s in good health and CMV-seropositive. This CDR3 reads CASTDRGLVGLSEQFF. CDR3 nucleotides: TGTGCCAGCACGGACAGGGGTCTTGTGGGGCTCAGTGAGCAGTTCTTC.